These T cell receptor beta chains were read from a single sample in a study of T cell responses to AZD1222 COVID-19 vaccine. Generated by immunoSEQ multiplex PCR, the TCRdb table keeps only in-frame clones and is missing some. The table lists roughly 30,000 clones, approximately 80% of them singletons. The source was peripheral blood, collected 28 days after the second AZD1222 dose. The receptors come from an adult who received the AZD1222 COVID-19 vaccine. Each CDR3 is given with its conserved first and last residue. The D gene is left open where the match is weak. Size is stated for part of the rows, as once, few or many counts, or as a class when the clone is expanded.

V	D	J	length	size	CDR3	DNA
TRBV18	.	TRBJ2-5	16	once	CASSPRATAGQETQYF	TGTGCCAGCTCACCACGGGCGACAGCGGGCCAAGAGACCCAGTACTTC
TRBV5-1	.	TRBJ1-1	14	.	CASSLDARGLEAFF	TGCGCCAGCAGCTTGGACGCCAGGGGCCTTGAAGCTTTCTTT
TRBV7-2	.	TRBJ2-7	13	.	CASSLASGHEQYF	TGTGCCAGCAGCTTAGCCTCCGGGCACGAGCAGTACTTC
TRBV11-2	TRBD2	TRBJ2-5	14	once	CASSSLAGVYTQYF	TGTGCCAGCAGCTCGCTAGCGGGAGTTTATACCCAGTACTTC
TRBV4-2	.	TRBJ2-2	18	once	CASSQDLTVGQNTGELFF	TGTGCCAGCAGCCAAGATCTGACTGTAGGACAGAACACCGGGGAGCTGTTTTTT
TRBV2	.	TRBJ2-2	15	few	CASSRRRGGTGELFF	TGTGCCAGCAGTAGGCGCAGGGGAGGCACCGGGGAGCTGTTTTTT
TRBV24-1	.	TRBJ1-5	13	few	CATSRGDNQPQHF	TGTGCCACCTCGAGGGGCGACAATCAGCCCCAGCATTTT
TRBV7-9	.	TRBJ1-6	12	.	CASSLEGSPLHF	TGTGCCAGCAGCTTAGAAGGATCACCCCTCCACTTT
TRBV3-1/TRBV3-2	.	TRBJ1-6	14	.	CASSQLGANSPLHF	TGTGCCAGCAGCCAACTGGGGGCGAATTCACCCCTCCACTTT
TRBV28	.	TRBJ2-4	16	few	CASGISAPGTKNIQYF	TGTGCCAGCGGAATTAGTGCCCCAGGGACCAAAAACATTCAGTACTTC
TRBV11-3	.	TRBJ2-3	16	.	CASSFGLRISTDTQYF	TGTGCCAGCAGCTTCGGACTTCGCATAAGCACAGATACGCAGTATTTT
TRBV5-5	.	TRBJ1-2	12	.	CASSLDHYGYTF	TGTGCCAGCAGCTTGGACCACTATGGCTACACCTTC
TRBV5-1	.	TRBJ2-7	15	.	CASSLEPGQTYEQYF	TGCGCCAGCAGCTTGGAGCCTGGCCAAACCTACGAGCAGTACTTC
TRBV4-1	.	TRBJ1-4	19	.	CASSQEAPPNRAGGEKLFF	TGCGCCAGCAGCCAAGAAGCCCCTCCGAACAGGGCCGGAGGGGAAAAACTGTTTTTT
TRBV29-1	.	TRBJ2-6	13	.	CSSMNSGANVLTF	TGCAGCTCCATGAACTCTGGGGCCAACGTCCTGACTTTC
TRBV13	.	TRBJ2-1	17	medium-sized	CASSPLYSGWAYNEQFF	TGTGCCAGCAGTCCTTTGTATTCGGGCTGGGCCTACAATGAGCAGTTCTTC